The clone carrying this T cell receptor (beta chain) was counted only a few times. Its antigen is unknown. This sample is part of a study of shared clonotypes between healthy human individuals. CDR3 length: 15 residues. Repertoires were generated with immunoSEQ multiplex PCR, while TCRdb's copy carries only in-frame clones and drops some. The table has around 750,000 clones, roughly 70% seen once. Study-wide points: The generation probabilities recorded for non-shared clonotypes fell below those of clonotypes shared by all four donors. Sampling included only blood; tissue repertoires likely differ. Among four donors, approximately 5% of naive CD4 clonotypes were found in common.

Sequencing was performed on memory CD4+ T cells sorted from blood. Sample subset: CD45RA-negative fraction. The chain joins TRBV21-1 to TRBJ1-2. TRBV21-1 is annotated as a pseudogene. The TCR originated in a woman aged 25-40 years in good health. CDR3 sequence (DNA): TGTGCCAGCAGCCCCCAGTTCAAGGGTCTGGGTGGCTACACCTTC. This codes for CASSPQFKGLGGYTF.